This T cell receptor beta chain was sequenced during a study of CD8 T cells in Susac syndrome. General study findings and limits: Acknowledgment was made by the study that its TCR sequencing and HLA analysis involved a relatively small number of individuals.

From germline, CDR1 is SGHVS and CDR2 FQNEAQ. The ends were cut back, 4 bases at V and 2 bases at J, with 15 bases in the middle. The CDR3 spans 15 residues. In the case of this clonotype: Its target is not known.

Reverse transcription used roughly 0.45 to 1 ug RNA and random hexamers. A multiplex approach, immunoSEQ multiplex PCR, amplified TCR beta CDR3 across 54 Vbeta and 13 Jbeta. One entry per CDR3 protein, called by TCRdb with MiXCR from the immunoSEQ multiplex PCR reads. The sample shows 250,000 to 350,000 distinct CDR3 sequences, more than 75% of them seen only once. In blood CD8+ and CD4+ T cells, TCR beta underwent sequencing. Each multiple sclerosis control was a treatment-naive patient with relapsing-remitting disease that was either stable or active. The TCR originated in a human donor with multiple sclerosis. The V call is TRBV7-8, the J call TRBJ2-7; D gene uncertain. The material sequenced was CD8+ T cells from PBMCs. Here the CDR3 reads CASSSIKLLTYEQYF. The CDR3 DNA reads as TGTGCCAGCAGCTCAATAAAACTTCTTACCTACGAGCAGTACTTC.